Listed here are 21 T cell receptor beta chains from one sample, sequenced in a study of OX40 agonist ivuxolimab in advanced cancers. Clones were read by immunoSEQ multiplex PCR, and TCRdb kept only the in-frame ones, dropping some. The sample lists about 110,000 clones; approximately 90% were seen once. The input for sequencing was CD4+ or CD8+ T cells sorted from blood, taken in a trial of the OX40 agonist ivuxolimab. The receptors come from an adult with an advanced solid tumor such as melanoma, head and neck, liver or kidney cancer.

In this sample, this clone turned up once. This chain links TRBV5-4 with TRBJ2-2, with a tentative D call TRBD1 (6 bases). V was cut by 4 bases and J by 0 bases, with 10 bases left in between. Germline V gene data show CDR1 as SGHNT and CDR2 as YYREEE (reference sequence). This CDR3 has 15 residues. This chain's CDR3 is CASSNRQANTGELFF. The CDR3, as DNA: TGTGCCAGCAGCAATAGACAGGCGAACACCGGGGAGCTGTTTTTT.

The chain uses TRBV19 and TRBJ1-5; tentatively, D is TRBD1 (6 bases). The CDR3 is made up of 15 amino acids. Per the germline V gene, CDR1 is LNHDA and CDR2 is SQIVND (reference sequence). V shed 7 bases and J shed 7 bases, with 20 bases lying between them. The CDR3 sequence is CASNPQAGGGQPQHF. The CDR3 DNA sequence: TGTGCCAGTAATCCTCAAGCGGGGGGCGGGCAGCCCCAGCATTTT.

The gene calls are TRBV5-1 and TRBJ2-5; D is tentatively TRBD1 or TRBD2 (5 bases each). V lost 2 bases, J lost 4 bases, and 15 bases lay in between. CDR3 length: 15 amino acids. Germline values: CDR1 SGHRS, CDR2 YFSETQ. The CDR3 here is CASSFQGTEGETQYF. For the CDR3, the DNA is TGCGCCAGCAGCTTCCAAGGGACCGAAGGAGAGACCCAGTACTTC.

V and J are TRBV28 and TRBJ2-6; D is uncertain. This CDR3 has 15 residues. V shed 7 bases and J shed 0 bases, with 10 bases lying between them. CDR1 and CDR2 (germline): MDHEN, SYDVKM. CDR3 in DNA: TGTGCCAGCACCCGCAGTTCCTCTGGGGCCAACGTCCTGACTTTC. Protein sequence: CASTRSSSGANVLTF.

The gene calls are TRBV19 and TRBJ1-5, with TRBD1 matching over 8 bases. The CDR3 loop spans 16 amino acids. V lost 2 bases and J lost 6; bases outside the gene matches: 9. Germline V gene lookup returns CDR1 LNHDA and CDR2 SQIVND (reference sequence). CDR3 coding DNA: TGTGCCAGTAGTATACTTTCTAGACAGGGGTTTCAGCCCCAGCATTTT. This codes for CASSILSRQGFQPQHF.

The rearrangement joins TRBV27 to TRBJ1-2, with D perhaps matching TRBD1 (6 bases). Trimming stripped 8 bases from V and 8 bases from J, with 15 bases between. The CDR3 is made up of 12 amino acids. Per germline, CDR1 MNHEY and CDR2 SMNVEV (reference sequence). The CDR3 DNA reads TGTGCCAGCCGTGGACAGTTCGGCGGCTACACCTTC. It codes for CASRGQFGGYTF.

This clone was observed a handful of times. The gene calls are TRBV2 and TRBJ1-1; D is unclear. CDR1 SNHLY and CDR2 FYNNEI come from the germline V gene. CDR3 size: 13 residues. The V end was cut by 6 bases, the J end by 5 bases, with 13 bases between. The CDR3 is CASRVWGGTEAFF. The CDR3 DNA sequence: TGTGCCAGCAGGGTCTGGGGTGGGACTGAAGCTTTCTTT.

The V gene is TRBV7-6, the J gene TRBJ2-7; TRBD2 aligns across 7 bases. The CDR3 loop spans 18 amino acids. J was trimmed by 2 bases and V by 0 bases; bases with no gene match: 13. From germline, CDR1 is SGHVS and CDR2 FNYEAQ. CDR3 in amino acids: CASSLAGGGNSVPYEQYF. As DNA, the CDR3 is TGTGCCAGCAGCTTAGCGGGGGGGGGTAATTCAGTCCCCTACGAGCAGTACTTC.

Here the CDR3 DNA reads TGTGCCAGCAGGACACGGCCTTATAATTCACCCCTCCACTTT. Amino acids: CASRTRPYNSPLHF. The rearrangement joins TRBV6-1 to TRBJ1-6; D uncertain. With 6 bases removed from V and 4 bases from J, the gap between germline ends came to 10 bases. The CDR3 runs to 14 residues. Per germline, CDR1 MNHNS and CDR2 SASEGT.

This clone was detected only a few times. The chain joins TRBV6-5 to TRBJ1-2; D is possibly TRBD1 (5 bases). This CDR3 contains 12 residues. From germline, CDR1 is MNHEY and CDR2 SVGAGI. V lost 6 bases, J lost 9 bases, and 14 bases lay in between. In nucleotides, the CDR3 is TGTGCCAGCAGCCTTCAGGGTAATCGCTACACCTTC. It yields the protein CASSLQGNRYTF.

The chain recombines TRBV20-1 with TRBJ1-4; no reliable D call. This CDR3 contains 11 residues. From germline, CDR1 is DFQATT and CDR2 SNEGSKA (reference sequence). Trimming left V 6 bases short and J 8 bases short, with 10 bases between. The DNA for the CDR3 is TGCAGTGCGGGTCCCAAAGAAAAACTGTTTTTT. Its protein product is CSAGPKEKLFF.

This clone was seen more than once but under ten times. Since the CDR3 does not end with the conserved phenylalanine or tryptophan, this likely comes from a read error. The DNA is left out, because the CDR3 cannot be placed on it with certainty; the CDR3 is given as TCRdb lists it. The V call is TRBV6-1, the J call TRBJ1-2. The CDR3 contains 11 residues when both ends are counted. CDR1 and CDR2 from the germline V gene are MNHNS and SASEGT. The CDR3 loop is CASSAGTYRWS.

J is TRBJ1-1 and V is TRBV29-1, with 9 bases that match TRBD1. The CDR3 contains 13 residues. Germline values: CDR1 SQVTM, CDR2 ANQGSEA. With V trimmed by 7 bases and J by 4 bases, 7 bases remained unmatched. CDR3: CSAWTGVGTEAFF. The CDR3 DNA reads TGCAGCGCCTGGACAGGGGTGGGCACTGAAGCTTTCTTT. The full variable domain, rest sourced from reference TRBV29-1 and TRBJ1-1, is SAVISQKPSRDICQRGTSLTIQCQVDSQVTMMFWYRQQPGQSLTLIATANQGSEATYESGFVIDKFPISRPNLTFSTLTVSNMSPEDSSIYLCSAWTGVGTEAFFGQGTRLTVV.

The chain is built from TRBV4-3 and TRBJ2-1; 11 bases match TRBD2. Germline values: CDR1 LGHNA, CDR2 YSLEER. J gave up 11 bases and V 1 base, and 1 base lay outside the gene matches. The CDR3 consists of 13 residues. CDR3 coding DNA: TGCGCCAGCAGCCAAGCTAGCGGGAGGAAGCAGTTCTTC. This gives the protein CASSQASGRKQFF.

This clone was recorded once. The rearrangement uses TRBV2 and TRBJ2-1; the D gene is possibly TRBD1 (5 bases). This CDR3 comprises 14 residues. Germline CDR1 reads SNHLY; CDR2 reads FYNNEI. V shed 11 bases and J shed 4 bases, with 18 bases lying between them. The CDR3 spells CADKGLFEYNEQFF. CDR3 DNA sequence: TGTGCCGACAAGGGGCTTTTCGAGTACAATGAGCAGTTCTTC.

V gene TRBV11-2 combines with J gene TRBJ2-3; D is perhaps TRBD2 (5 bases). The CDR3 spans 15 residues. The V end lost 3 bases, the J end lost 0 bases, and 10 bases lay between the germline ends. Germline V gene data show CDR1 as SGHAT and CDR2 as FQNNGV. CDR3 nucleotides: TGTGCCAGCAGCTTTACCGGGATAAGCACAGATACGCAGTATTTT. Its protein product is CASSFTGISTDTQYF.

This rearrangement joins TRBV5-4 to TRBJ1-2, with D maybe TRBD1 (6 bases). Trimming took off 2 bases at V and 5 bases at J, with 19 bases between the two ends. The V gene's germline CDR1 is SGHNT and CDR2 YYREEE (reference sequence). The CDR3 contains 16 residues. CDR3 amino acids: CASSFYRAEFGYGYTF. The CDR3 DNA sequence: TGTGCCAGCAGCTTCTACAGGGCGGAATTTGGGTATGGCTACACCTTC.

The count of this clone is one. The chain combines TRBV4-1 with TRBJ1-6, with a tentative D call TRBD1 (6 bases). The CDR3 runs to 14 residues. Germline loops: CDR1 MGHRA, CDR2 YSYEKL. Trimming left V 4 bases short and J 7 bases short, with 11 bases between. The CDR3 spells CASSRDIRNSPLHF. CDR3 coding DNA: TGCGCCAGCAGCCGGGACATTAGAAATTCACCCCTCCACTTT.

CDR3 in DNA: TGTGCCAGCAGCCGCCAGCGGGAGAGCAACGAGCAGTACTTC. Residues: CASSRQRESNEQYF. This chain joins TRBV11-2 and TRBJ2-7; 8 bases are shared with TRBD2. Germline CDR1 SGHAT, CDR2 FQNNGV. The CDR3 runs 14 residues. V was pared by 5 bases and J by 5 bases, with 8 bases of the junction left unmatched.

The CDR3 protein is CASSLTHREAFF. The CDR3 DNA reads TGCGCCAGCAGCTTGACTCACAGGGAGGCTTTCTTT. This chain connects TRBV5-1 to TRBJ1-1; possible D gene TRBD1, 6 bases. Germline CDR1 is SGHRS and CDR2 is YFSETQ. This CDR3 has 12 amino acids. V lost 1 base, J lost 11 bases, and 12 bases lay in between.

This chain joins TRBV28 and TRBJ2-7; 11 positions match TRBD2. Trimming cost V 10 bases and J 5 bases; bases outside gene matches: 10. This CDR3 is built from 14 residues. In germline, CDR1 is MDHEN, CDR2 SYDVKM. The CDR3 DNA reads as TGTGCCACTATAACTAGCGGGAGTAACCACGAGCAGTACTTC. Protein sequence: CATITSGSNHEQYF.